This T cell receptor (beta chain) was sequenced in a study of post-analysis software for immune sequencing data. Study at large: Both relapsing-remitting and secondary progressive multiple sclerosis featured among the disease courses, as did progressive-relapsing multiple sclerosis. Study-level findings and limits: A handful of TRBV segments, including TRBV5-6, TRBV5-1 and TRBV20-1, were more frequent in patients than controls. The study found significantly lower normalized Chao1 diversity in multiple sclerosis patients than in controls.

Turning to this clonotype: Its matching antigen is unknown.

The CDR3 sequence is 15 residues long. Germline V gene lookup returns CDR1 SGHTA and CDR2 FQGNSA. Trimming removed 5 bases from V and 7 bases from J; junction bases left unmatched: 8. cDNA libraries for TCR beta contained unique molecular identifiers. One entry per CDR3 protein, called by TCRdb with MiXCR from the PCR reads. The sample lists around 700,000 distinct CDR3 sequences, approximately 60% occurring once. Sequencing was performed on blood. The chain carries TRBV7-2 and TRBJ1-2, with TRBD1 identical over 12 bases. The TCR was taken from a girl aged 2-9 years with multiple sclerosis. In nucleotides, the CDR3 is TGTGCCAGCAGCGCGACCGGGACAGGGGGCGGTGGCTACACCTTC. It is translated as CASSATGTGGGGYTF.